The clone carrying this T cell receptor (beta chain) was seen ten or more times. Its antigen is not known. Pregnant or lactating patients were excluded, as were those with uncontrolled infection or other autoimmune disease. Diagnosing involved the use of clinical symptoms, serum thyroxine and TRAb, thyroid ultrasound and orbital computed tomography. TCR beta CDR3 regions were amplified from RNA. When the TCR CDR3 underwent first-round RT-PCR, the HTBI primer set was used. TCRdb re-called the multiplex PCR reads through MiXCR, storing one row per CDR3 protein. The table lists roughly 500,000 distinct CDR3 sequences, over 35% of them singletons. The data were obtained in a study of T cells in Graves' hyperthyroidism and ophthalmopathy. Whole-study results and caveats: Blood shared most expanded thyroid clonotypes above 0.001. Ophthalmopathy was separated from stable hyperthyroidism by a 13 V-J model.

V was shortened by 5 bases and J by 2 bases, with 15 bases between the two germline ends. Looked up from germline, CDR1 is SGHTA and CDR2 is FQGNSA. The CDR3 is 15 residues long. This clonotype was obtained from an adult woman with Graves' disease, either hyperthyroidism or ophthalmopathy (not recorded which). This chain uses TRBV7-2 with TRBJ2-5; either TRBD1 or TRBD2 may fit D (5 bases each). The sequencing input was peripheral blood or thyroid tissue (not recorded which). The CDR3 loop reads CASSRAWDGQETQYF. As DNA, the CDR3 is TGTGCCAGCAGCCGTGCCTGGGACGGGCAAGAGACCCAGTACTTC.